Each of the 19 T cell receptor beta chains below was sequenced from the same sample in a study of cytomegalovirus exposure and HLA in healthy donors. PCR employed 60 Vbeta and 13 Jbeta primers. Libraries were prepared by immunoSEQ multiplex PCR; TCRdb keeps only in-frame clonotypes and omits some of them. The sample holds about 210,000 clones, approximately 79% seen once. Specimen: PBMCs. The source is a male donor in good health and CMV-seronegative.

This chain connects TRBV30 to TRBJ2-2; D is perhaps TRBD1 or TRBD2 (5 bases each). Trimming stripped 5 bases from V and 5 bases from J, with 18 bases between. CDR1 is GTSNPN and CDR2 is SVGIG in the germline V gene (reference sequence). The length of the CDR3 is 15 residues. The CDR3 DNA is TGTGCCTGGGGTGGGGCCCAGAGGGTAACCGGGGAGCTGTTTTTT. This gives the protein CAWGGAQRVTGELFF.

This chain's CDR3 is CASSSGLAGVLNEQFF. CDR3 coding DNA: TGTGCCAGCAGCTCAGGACTAGCGGGAGTGTTGAATGAGCAGTTCTTC. The genes are TRBV21-1 and TRBJ2-1; the table's D call, TRBD2, has no DNA check behind it. TRBV21-1 is reported as a pseudogene. The CDR3 runs to 16 residues.

V is TRBV11-2 and J is TRBJ2-7; 11 bases fit TRBD1. The CDR3 has 15 residues. Germline CDR1 and CDR2: SGHAT and FQNNGV. J was trimmed by 2 bases and V by 3 bases; bases with no gene match: 3. The CDR3 coding sequence is TGTGCCAGCAGCTTTGGGACAGGGGGAGCCTACGAGCAGTACTTC. Its protein is CASSFGTGGAYEQYF.

The chain carries TRBV9 and TRBJ1-6; TRBD1 aligns across 7 bases. Losses at the gene ends were 4 bases for V and 7 bases for J; bases not matched to a gene: 11. The CDR3 loop spans 16 amino acids. The germline CDR1 and CDR2 sequences are SGDLS and YYNGEE. CDR3 sequence (DNA): TGTGCCAGCAGCAGAGAGAAGGGGACAGAGAATTCACCCCTCCACTTT. Residues: CASSREKGTENSPLHF. Full variable domain (remainder filled in from reference TRBV9 and TRBJ1-6): DSGVTQTPKHLITATGQRVTLRCSPRSGDLSVYWYQQSLDQGLQFLIQYYNGEERAKGNILERFSAQQFPDLHSELNLSSLELGDSALYFCASSREKGTENSPLHFGNGTRLTVT.

The chain links TRBV28 to TRBJ2-1, with TRBD2 as a possible D gene (6 bases). V lost 3 bases and J 7 bases, leaving 13 bases between the germline ends. The CDR3 is 14 amino acids. CDR1 and CDR2 from the germline V gene are MDHEN and SYDVKM. CDR3 region: CASSLKGRINEQFF. In DNA, the CDR3 is TGTGCCAGCAGTTTGAAGGGGAGGATAAATGAGCAGTTCTTC.

V usage is TRBV7-9 and J usage is TRBJ2-5; perhaps TRBD2 as D (6 bases). Germline V gene lookup returns CDR1 SEHNR and CDR2 FQNEAQ (reference sequence). The CDR3 sequence is 15 residues long. Trimming took 3 bases from V and 2 from J, leaving 13 bases between them. The CDR3: CASSLRRGFQETQYF. The CDR3 bases are TGTGCCAGCAGCTTGAGGCGGGGATTTCAAGAGACCCAGTACTTC. Full variable domain (outside the CDR3, taken from reference TRBV7-9 and TRBJ2-5): DTGVSQNPRHKITKRGQNVTFRCDPISEHNRLYWYRQTLGQGPEFLTYFQNEAQLEKSRLLSDRFSAERPKGSFSTLEIQRTEQGDSAMYLCASSLRRGFQETQYFGPGTRLLVL.

The chain has TRBV4-3 and TRBJ2-6; perhaps TRBD2 as D (5 bases). Germline loops: CDR1 LGHNA, CDR2 YSLEER. The CDR3 has 16 amino acids. V gave up 0 bases and J gave up 2 bases, with 8 bases separating them. The CDR3 region is CASSQDRGTGANVLTF. The CDR3 DNA reads as TGCGCCAGCAGCCAAGATCGAGGGACTGGGGCCAACGTCCTGACTTTC.

This clone came up a few times. This chain joins TRBV7-2 and TRBJ2-1; tentatively, D is TRBD2 (6 bases). The CDR3 covers 15 residues. Germline V CDR1 and CDR2: SGHTA, FQGNSA. Between the trimmed V and J ends, which lost 3 bases and 3 bases, there was a span of 12 bases. CDR3 sequence reads: CASSFGLPDYNEQFF. CDR3 nucleotides: TGTGCCAGCAGCTTCGGACTACCAGACTACAATGAGCAGTTCTTC.

The V gene is TRBV30, the J gene TRBJ2-7; D call uncertain. V lost 8 bases, J lost 2 bases, and 16 bases lay in between. CDR1 is GTSNPN, CDR2 SVGIG, per germline (reference sequence). CDR3 length: 13 residues. DNA of the CDR3: TGTGCCCTCTTCCCAGGCTTAACCTACGAGCAGTACTTC. This encodes CALFPGLTYEQYF.

The chain employs TRBV7-6 and TRBJ2-1, with TRBD2 identical over 7 bases. CDR3 length: 15 amino acids. The germline CDR1 and CDR2 sequences are SGHVS and FNYEAQ. V was clipped by 5 bases and J by 6 bases; unmatched bases: 10. The CDR3 is CASSKTSVGPNEQFF. The DNA for the CDR3 is TGTGCCAGCAGCAAAACTAGCGTAGGACCCAATGAGCAGTTCTTC.

V and J are TRBV27 and TRBJ1-4; D gene unclear. Looked up from germline, CDR1 is MNHEY and CDR2 is SMNVEV (reference sequence). The CDR3 has 13 residues. Trimming removed 3 bases from V and 2 bases from J, with 4 bases in between. CDR3 region: CASSFYTNEKLFF. The CDR3 DNA sequence: TGTGCCAGCAGTTTTTATACTAATGAAAAACTGTTTTTT.

V is TRBV15 and J is TRBJ2-3; 9 nucleotides line up with TRBD2. Trimming removed 1 base from V and 6 bases from J; junction bases left unmatched: 11. CDR3 size: 17 residues. Looked up from germline, CDR1 is LNHNV and CDR2 is YYDKDF (reference sequence). The chain's CDR3 is CATSRVTGPSGTDTQYF. DNA for the CDR3: TGTGCCACCAGCAGAGTGACAGGGCCTAGCGGGACGGATACGCAGTATTTT.

The chain uses TRBV6-5 and TRBJ2-3; perhaps TRBD2 as D (6 bases). CDR1 and CDR2 from the germline V gene are MNHEY and SVGAGI. The CDR3 sequence is 14 residues long. Trimming shortened V by 4 bases and J by 2 bases, and 10 bases separated the two germline ends. The CDR3 DNA reads as TGTGCCAGCAGTTTGGGAGGCTACACAGATACGCAGTATTTT. This sequence encodes CASSLGGYTDTQYF.

V is TRBV29-1 and J is TRBJ2-7, with a possible D match to TRBD1 (6 bases). The CDR3 loop spans 12 amino acids. V was clipped by 6 bases and J by 2 bases, with 11 bases between them. In germline, CDR1 is SQVTM, CDR2 ANQGSEA. CDR3 coding DNA: TGCAGCGTCGGGACAACGACCTACGAGCAGTACTTC. Its protein is CSVGTTTYEQYF.

V and J are TRBV19 and TRBJ1-1; 7 bases are a match to TRBD1. Germline V gene sequence: CDR1 LNHDA, CDR2 SQIVND (reference sequence). V dropped 7 bases and J dropped 4; count of bases not matched to a gene: 9. This CDR3 has 14 residues. CDR3 DNA sequence: TGTGCCAGTAATAAGGGGGCGAGGGGCACTGAAGCTTTCTTT. This codes for CASNKGARGTEAFF.

The rearrangement links TRBV28 to TRBJ1-5, with 8 bases aligning to TRBD1. CDR1 and CDR2 (germline): MDHEN, SYDVKM. The ends lost 6 bases at V and 5 bases at J; junction bases unmatched: 9. The CDR3 extends over 15 amino acids. The CDR3, as DNA: TGTGCCAGCAGCGTCGGACAGGGACGTCATCAGCCCCAGCATTTT. Translation: CASSVGQGRHQPQHF.

This clone has only a few counts. V gene TRBV12-2 combines with J gene TRBJ2-7; the table gives TRBD1 as D, unverified against the DNA. TRBV12-2 is listed as a pseudogene. This CDR3 is built from 14 residues. The CDR3 reads CASRHRDRGNEQYF. The CDR3 bases are TGTGCAAGTCGCCATCGGGACAGGGGCAACGAGCAGTACTTC.

The chain employs TRBV9 and TRBJ1-2; 7 bases map to TRBD1. CDR1 is SGDLS and CDR2 is YYNGEE in the germline V gene. J was trimmed by 4 bases and V by 4 bases; bases with no gene match: 7. This CDR3 has 14 residues. The CDR3 is CASSLLGGSYGYTF. For the CDR3, the DNA is TGTGCCAGCAGCCTCCTAGGGGGCTCCTATGGCTACACCTTC. The variable domain in full, completed from reference TRBV9 and TRBJ1-2, reads DSGVTQTPKHLITATGQRVTLRCSPRSGDLSVYWYQQSLDQGLQFLIQYYNGEERAKGNILERFSAQQFPDLHSELNLSSLELGDSALYFCASSLLGGSYGYTFGSGTRLTVV.

The CDR3 nucleotides read TGTGCCAGCAGCTTAGATTCGGGTGCCTCCTACTACGAGCAGTACTTC. Encoded protein: CASSLDSGASYYEQYF. The chain carries TRBV7-2 and TRBJ2-7; D remains ambiguous. CDR1 SGHTA and CDR2 FQGNSA come from the germline V gene. V lost 1 base and J 3 bases, leaving 16 bases between the germline ends. The CDR3 contains 16 residues.